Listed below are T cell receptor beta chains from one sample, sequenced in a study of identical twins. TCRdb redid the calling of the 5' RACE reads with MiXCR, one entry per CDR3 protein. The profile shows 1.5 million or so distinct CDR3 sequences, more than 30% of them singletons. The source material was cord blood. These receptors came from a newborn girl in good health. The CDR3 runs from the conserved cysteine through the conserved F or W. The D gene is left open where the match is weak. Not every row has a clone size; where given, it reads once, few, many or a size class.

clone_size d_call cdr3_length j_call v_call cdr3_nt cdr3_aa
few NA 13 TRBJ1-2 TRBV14 TGTGCCAGCAGCCCCTATCCCCTCTATGGCTACACCTTC CASSPYPLYGYTF
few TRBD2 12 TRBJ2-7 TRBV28 TGTGCCAGCCGACTAGCAGCCCACGAGCAGTACTTC CASRLAAHEQYF
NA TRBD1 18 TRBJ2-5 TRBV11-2 TGTGCCAGCAGCTTAGATTTTTGGAGGTGGGGGACAGGGGAGACCCAGTACTTC CASSLDFWRWGTGETQYF
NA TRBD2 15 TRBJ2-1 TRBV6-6 TGTGCCAGCAAACTTAAGCGGGGGGACTACAATGAGCAGTTCTTC CASKLKRGDYNEQFF
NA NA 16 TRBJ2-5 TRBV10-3 TGTGCCATCAGTGAGTGGGAGGGGGTTCGGTACAATGAGCAGTACTTC CAISEWEGVRYNEQYF
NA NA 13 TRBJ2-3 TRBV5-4 TGTGCCAGCAGCTTCCATAGCGGTAGGGAGCAGTATTTT CASSFHSGREQYF
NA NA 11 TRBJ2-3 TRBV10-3 TGTGCCATACTCATTGGAGATACGCAGTATTTT CAILIGDTQYF
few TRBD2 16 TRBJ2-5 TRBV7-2 TGTGCCAGCAGCTTAGGGACTAGCGGGAGGGGAGAGACCCAGTACTTC CASSLGTSGRGETQYF
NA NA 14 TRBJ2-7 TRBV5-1 TGCGCCAGCAGCGGGGAGACGGGATCCTACGAGCAGTACTTC CASSGETGSYEQYF
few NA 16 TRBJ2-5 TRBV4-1 TGCGCCAGCAGCCAATTTGGACAGCGCCTTCAAGAGACCCAGTACTTC CASSQFGQRLQETQYF
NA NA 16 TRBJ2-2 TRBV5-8 TGTGCCAGCAGCCATCTCCTAGCGTCGAACACCGGGGAGCTGTTTTTT CASSHLLASNTGELFF
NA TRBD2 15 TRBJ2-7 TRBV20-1 TGCAGTGCCAGGGAAAGCGGGGGGGCCTTGAACGAGCAGTACTTC CSARESGGALNEQYF